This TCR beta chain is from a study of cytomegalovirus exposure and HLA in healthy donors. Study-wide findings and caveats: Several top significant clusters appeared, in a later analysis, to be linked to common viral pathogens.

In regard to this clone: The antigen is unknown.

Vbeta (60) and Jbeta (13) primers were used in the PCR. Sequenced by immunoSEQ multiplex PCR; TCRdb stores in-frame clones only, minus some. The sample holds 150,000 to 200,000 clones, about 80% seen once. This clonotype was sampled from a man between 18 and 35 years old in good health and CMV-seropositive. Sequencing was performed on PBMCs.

DNA for the CDR3: TGTGCCAGCAGTTCCCCAGGGTACTCCTACGAGCAGTACTTC. As protein: CASSSPGYSYEQYF. The gene calls are TRBV6-5 and TRBJ2-7; TRBD1 is a possible D gene (5 bases). CDR1 and CDR2 from the germline V gene are MNHEY and SVGAGI. This CDR3 is built from 14 residues. Between the trimmed V and J ends, which lost 4 bases and 0 bases, there was a span of 10 bases.